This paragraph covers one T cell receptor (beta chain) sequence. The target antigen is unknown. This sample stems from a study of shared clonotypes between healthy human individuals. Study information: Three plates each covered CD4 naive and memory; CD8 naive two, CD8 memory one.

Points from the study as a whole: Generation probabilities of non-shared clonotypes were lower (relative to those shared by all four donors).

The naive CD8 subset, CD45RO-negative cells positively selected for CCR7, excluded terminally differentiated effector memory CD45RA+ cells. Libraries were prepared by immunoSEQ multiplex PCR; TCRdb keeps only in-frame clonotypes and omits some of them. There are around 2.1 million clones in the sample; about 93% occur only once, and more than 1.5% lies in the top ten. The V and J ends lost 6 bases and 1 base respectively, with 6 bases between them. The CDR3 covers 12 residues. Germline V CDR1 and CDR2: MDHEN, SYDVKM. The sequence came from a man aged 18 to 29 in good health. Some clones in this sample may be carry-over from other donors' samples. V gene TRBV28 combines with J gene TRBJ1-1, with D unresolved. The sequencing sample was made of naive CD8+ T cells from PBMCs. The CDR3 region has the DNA TGTGCCAGCAGCCGAAAGAACACTGAAGCTTTCTTT. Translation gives CASSRKNTEAFF.